These T cell receptor beta chains were read from a single sample in a study of vaccination and CD4 T cells after COVID-19. One entry per CDR3 protein results from TCRdb running MiXCR on the PCR reads. This sample yields tens of thousands of distinct CDR3 sequences, of which roughly 44% are seen a single time; under 20% belongs to the top ten. What these receptors recognize is not known. The sequencing used CD4+ T cells from blood, cultured in vitro, collected before SARS-CoV-2 vaccination. These receptors originate from a human donor who received a COVID-19 vaccine. Both conserved end residues are part of each CDR3. Fields, in order: D gene, V gene, clone size, J gene, CDR3 DNA, CDR3 protein. The D gene is left open where the match is weak. Rows may omit the clone size; those that give it use once, few, many or a size class.

d_call: -; v_call: TRBV19; clone_size: -; j_call: TRBJ1-4; cdr3_nt: TGTGCCAGTAGTATAGGGCCAGCTGAAAAACTGTTTTTT; cdr3_aa: CASSIGPAEKLFF
d_call: -; v_call: TRBV25-1; clone_size: -; j_call: TRBJ1-1; cdr3_nt: TGTGCCAGCAGTCGTCCAGGAGAGATGAACACTGAAGCTTTCTTT; cdr3_aa: CASSRPGEMNTEAFF
d_call: TRBD1; v_call: TRBV5-1; clone_size: -; j_call: TRBJ1-5; cdr3_nt: TGCGCCAGCAGCTTCCGTGATGTGGACAGGGGGACCCATCAGCCCCAGCATTTT; cdr3_aa: CASSFRDVDRGTHQPQHF
d_call: -; v_call: TRBV7-7; clone_size: -; j_call: TRBJ2-2; cdr3_nt: TGTGCCAGCAGCGCCGTCTCAGGACTGATGACCGGGGAGCTGTTTTTT; cdr3_aa: CASSAVSGLMTGELFF
d_call: -; v_call: TRBV7-2; clone_size: -; j_call: TRBJ2-5; cdr3_nt: TGTGCCAGCAGCTTAGCGGCAGGGGTAGAGACCCAGTACTTC; cdr3_aa: CASSLAAGVETQYF
d_call: TRBD1; v_call: TRBV6-1; clone_size: -; j_call: TRBJ2-7; cdr3_nt: TGTGCCAGCAGTGAAGCCGGGACAGGGATAGGTTACGAGCAGTACTTC; cdr3_aa: CASSEAGTGIGYEQYF
d_call: -; v_call: TRBV7-8; clone_size: few; j_call: TRBJ1-5; cdr3_nt: TGTGCCAGCAGCTTAGCCCGACAGTATAGCAATCAGCCCCAGCATTTT; cdr3_aa: CASSLARQYSNQPQHF
d_call: -; v_call: TRBV20-1; clone_size: -; j_call: TRBJ1-4; cdr3_nt: TGCAGTGCCCTGGGTCCGGGGAATGACGAAAAACTGTTTTTT; cdr3_aa: CSALGPGNDEKLFF
d_call: -; v_call: TRBV2; clone_size: -; j_call: TRBJ1-5; cdr3_nt: TGTGCCAGCAGTGAAGACAGGGACCAGCCCCAGCATTTT; cdr3_aa: CASSEDRDQPQHF
d_call: -; v_call: TRBV23-1; clone_size: -; j_call: TRBJ1-2; cdr3_nt: TGCGCCAGCAGTCGAATCTATGGCTACACCTTC; cdr3_aa: CASSRIYGYTF
d_call: TRBD1; v_call: TRBV19; clone_size: -; j_call: TRBJ1-1; cdr3_nt: TGTGCCAGTAGTGTACAGGGGAAAGGCAAGACTGAAGCTTTCTTT; cdr3_aa: CASSVQGKGKTEAFF
d_call: -; v_call: TRBV6-1; clone_size: -; j_call: TRBJ2-2; cdr3_nt: TGTGCCAGCAGTGAAATGAGACATCGGACCGGGGAGCTGTTTTTT; cdr3_aa: CASSEMRHRTGELFF
d_call: TRBD1; v_call: TRBV18; clone_size: -; j_call: TRBJ1-1; cdr3_nt: TGTGCCAGCTCACCCCTAACAGGGGCCTTGAACACTGAAGCTTTCTTT; cdr3_aa: CASSPLTGALNTEAFF
d_call: -; v_call: TRBV24-1; clone_size: few; j_call: TRBJ1-2; cdr3_nt: TGTGCCACCAGTGACTCCCCAGACGGAGGCTACACCTTC; cdr3_aa: CATSDSPDGGYTF
d_call: -; v_call: TRBV20-1; clone_size: -; j_call: TRBJ1-1; cdr3_nt: TGCAGTGCTAGTGTAAGCGGGACGGAAGCTTTCTTT; cdr3_aa: CSASVSGTEAFF
d_call: -; v_call: TRBV2; clone_size: few; j_call: TRBJ1-3; cdr3_nt: TGTGCCAGCAGGGACACCTCTGGAAACACCATATATTTT; cdr3_aa: CASRDTSGNTIYF
d_call: TRBD1; v_call: TRBV4-2; clone_size: -; j_call: TRBJ1-6; cdr3_nt: TGTGCCAGCAGCCAGAGACAGGGAGGAAATTCACCCCTCCACTTT; cdr3_aa: CASSQRQGGNSPLHF
d_call: TRBD2; v_call: TRBV30; clone_size: -; j_call: TRBJ2-7; cdr3_nt: TGTGCCTGGAGTGTACTAGCGGAACGGCAGTACTTC; cdr3_aa: CAWSVLAERQYF
d_call: -; v_call: TRBV7-8; clone_size: -; j_call: TRBJ2-1; cdr3_nt: TGTGCCAGCAGCTTTGGGCCCGGGGTGCTCTACAATGAGCAGTTCTTC; cdr3_aa: CASSFGPGVLYNEQFF
d_call: -; v_call: TRBV6-1; clone_size: -; j_call: TRBJ1-2; cdr3_nt: TGTGCCAGCACAGAATACTATGGCTACACCTTC; cdr3_aa: CASTEYYGYTF
d_call: TRBD1; v_call: TRBV12-3/TRBV12-4; clone_size: -; j_call: TRBJ1-3; cdr3_nt: TGTGCCAGCACCCGTCTACTACCGGGACAGGGAGGAAACACCATATATTTT; cdr3_aa: CASTRLLPGQGGNTIYF
d_call: TRBD1; v_call: TRBV2; clone_size: -; j_call: TRBJ1-1; cdr3_nt: TGTGCCAGCAGGGACAGGACAGTGAACACTGAAGCTTTCTTT; cdr3_aa: CASRDRTVNTEAFF
d_call: -; v_call: TRBV5-1; clone_size: -; j_call: TRBJ1-6; cdr3_nt: TGCGCCAGCAGCTTGAAAGGGGACTCACCCCTCCACTTT; cdr3_aa: CASSLKGDSPLHF
d_call: -; v_call: TRBV5-4; clone_size: few; j_call: TRBJ1-2; cdr3_nt: TGTGCCAGCAGCTTGAGAGGGAATGGCTACACCTTC; cdr3_aa: CASSLRGNGYTF
d_call: -; v_call: TRBV14; clone_size: -; j_call: TRBJ1-2; cdr3_nt: TGTGCCAGCAGCCAGCAGTCCGACGGGGGCGGTGGCTACACCTTC; cdr3_aa: CASSQQSDGGGGYTF
d_call: -; v_call: TRBV5-4; clone_size: -; j_call: TRBJ2-5; cdr3_nt: TGTGCCAGCAGCCGTACAAGAACTTTGGGGGAAGAGACCCAGTACTTC; cdr3_aa: CASSRTRTLGEETQYF
d_call: TRBD1; v_call: TRBV30; clone_size: few; j_call: TRBJ1-5; cdr3_nt: TGTGCCTGGACCACAGGGGTTCAACAGCCCCAGCATTTT; cdr3_aa: CAWTTGVQQPQHF
d_call: -; v_call: TRBV19; clone_size: few; j_call: TRBJ1-5; cdr3_nt: TGTGCCAGTAGCATCAATTGGGCTGGAAATCAGCCCCAGCATTTT; cdr3_aa: CASSINWAGNQPQHF
d_call: -; v_call: TRBV24-1; clone_size: -; j_call: TRBJ1-2; cdr3_nt: TGTGCCACCAGTGAGACAGCCCAAAACTATGGCTACACCTTC; cdr3_aa: CATSETAQNYGYTF
d_call: TRBD1; v_call: TRBV7-9; clone_size: once; j_call: TRBJ1-3; cdr3_nt: TGTGCCAGCAGCTTGAAACGACAGGGGATAAACTCTGGAAACACCATATATTTT; cdr3_aa: CASSLKRQGINSGNTIYF
d_call: -; v_call: TRBV5-6; clone_size: few; j_call: TRBJ2-7; cdr3_nt: TGTGCCAGCAGCTTTGAATGGGGGCAAGGGCAGGGTGCCGGACTGCCTATTCGGGAGCAGTACTTC; cdr3_aa: CASSFEWGQGQGAGLPIREQYF
d_call: TRBD1; v_call: TRBV20-1; clone_size: -; j_call: TRBJ1-6; cdr3_nt: TGCAGTGCTAGAGTCGGACAGGGGCATAATTCACCCCTCCACTTT; cdr3_aa: CSARVGQGHNSPLHF
d_call: -; v_call: TRBV30; clone_size: -; j_call: TRBJ2-7; cdr3_nt: TGTGCCTGGAGTGCGCACGGGGAGCAGTACTTC; cdr3_aa: CAWSAHGEQYF
d_call: TRBD1; v_call: TRBV28; clone_size: -; j_call: TRBJ1-6; cdr3_nt: TGTGCCAGCAGCCCTCCCCGGACAGGAAAATATTCACCCCTCCACTTT; cdr3_aa: CASSPPRTGKYSPLHF
d_call: TRBD1; v_call: TRBV23-1; clone_size: -; j_call: TRBJ1-1; cdr3_nt: TGCGCCAGCAGTCAATTTAGATCCGTGATTGGACAGGCGATCCCCGACACTGAAGCTTTCTTT; cdr3_aa: CASSQFRSVIGQAIPDTEAFF
d_call: -; v_call: TRBV21-1; clone_size: -; j_call: TRBJ1-2; cdr3_nt: TGTGCCAGCAGCAAGGCGGACAGGGAGAGCTATGGCTACACCTTC; cdr3_aa: CASSKADRESYGYTF
d_call: -; v_call: TRBV30; clone_size: -; j_call: TRBJ2-6; cdr3_nt: TGTGCCTGGAGTGACTACCGCGGGACATCTGGGGCCAACGTCCTGACTTTC; cdr3_aa: CAWSDYRGTSGANVLTF
d_call: -; v_call: TRBV10-3; clone_size: -; j_call: TRBJ1-2; cdr3_nt: TGTGCCATCAGGGGGGCCCTACTTTCGACTAACTATGGCTACACCTTC; cdr3_aa: CAIRGALLSTNYGYTF
d_call: -; v_call: TRBV7-8; clone_size: few; j_call: TRBJ2-5; cdr3_nt: TGTGCCAGCAGCAGCGGCTGGAGGGGGGTTCGGCGGGAGACCCAGTACTTC; cdr3_aa: CASSSGWRGVRRETQYF
d_call: -; v_call: TRBV10-3; clone_size: -; j_call: TRBJ1-1; cdr3_nt: TGTGCCATCAGTGATGGGCCAGAGAACACTGAAGCTTTCTTT; cdr3_aa: CAISDGPENTEAFF
d_call: -; v_call: TRBV7-9; clone_size: -; j_call: TRBJ2-7; cdr3_nt: TGTGCCAGCAGCTTGTCTACTGGTGCCGAGCAGTACTTC; cdr3_aa: CASSLSTGAEQYF
d_call: -; v_call: TRBV19; clone_size: few; j_call: TRBJ1-5; cdr3_nt: TGTGCCAGTGATTCCGGGGGGCCCAATCAGCCCCAGCATTTT; cdr3_aa: CASDSGGPNQPQHF
d_call: -; v_call: TRBV6-1; clone_size: -; j_call: TRBJ1-2; cdr3_nt: TGTGCCAGCAGTAACAGGGAAGGTGGCTATGGCTACACCTTC; cdr3_aa: CASSNREGGYGYTF
d_call: TRBD2; v_call: TRBV12-3/TRBV12-4; clone_size: -; j_call: TRBJ2-3; cdr3_nt: TGTGCCAGCAGCTTAGCGGGGGGGGGCACAGATACGCAGTATTTT; cdr3_aa: CASSLAGGGTDTQYF
d_call: -; v_call: TRBV6-5; clone_size: -; j_call: TRBJ2-1; cdr3_nt: TGTGCCAGCAGTTACGGGACGAGGAGGTATGAGCAGTTCTTC; cdr3_aa: CASSYGTRRYEQFF
d_call: TRBD2; v_call: TRBV20-1; clone_size: -; j_call: TRBJ2-3; cdr3_nt: TGCAGTGCTAGGCGGGCTAGCGGGACAGATACGCAGTATTTT; cdr3_aa: CSARRASGTDTQYF
d_call: -; v_call: TRBV20-1; clone_size: -; j_call: TRBJ2-1; cdr3_nt: TGCAGTGCTAGACAAACCGACAGGTTCTACAATGAGCAGTTCTTC; cdr3_aa: CSARQTDRFYNEQFF
d_call: -; v_call: TRBV7-8; clone_size: -; j_call: TRBJ2-7; cdr3_nt: TGTGCCAGCAGCCCGCGGGACAGGAGATATCAGCGGGGTAACTCCTACGAGCAGTACTTC; cdr3_aa: CASSPRDRRYQRGNSYEQYF
d_call: TRBD1; v_call: TRBV4-1; clone_size: -; j_call: TRBJ1-5; cdr3_nt: TGCGCCAGCAGCCAGACAGGGCCGGGGCCCCAGCATTTT; cdr3_aa: CASSQTGPGPQHF
d_call: TRBD1; v_call: TRBV27; clone_size: few; j_call: TRBJ1-1; cdr3_nt: TGTGCCAGCGGGACAGGGCCTGAAGCTTTCTTT; cdr3_aa: CASGTGPEAFF
d_call: -; v_call: TRBV29-1; clone_size: -; j_call: TRBJ2-2; cdr3_nt: TGCAGCGTTGCGGGGGTGAACACCGGGGAGCTGTTTTTT; cdr3_aa: CSVAGVNTGELFF
d_call: TRBD1; v_call: TRBV6-5; clone_size: few; j_call: TRBJ2-2; cdr3_nt: TGTGCCAGCAGTTTGGACAGGGGGGGCGGGGAGCTGTTTTTT; cdr3_aa: CASSLDRGGGELFF
d_call: -; v_call: TRBV11-3; clone_size: -; j_call: TRBJ2-7; cdr3_nt: TGTGCCAGCAGCTCCCACAACGAGCAGTACTTC; cdr3_aa: CASSSHNEQYF
d_call: -; v_call: TRBV5-4; clone_size: -; j_call: TRBJ1-1; cdr3_nt: TGTGCCAGCAGCTTTTCTCCCGACAAGAACACTGAAGCTTTCTTT; cdr3_aa: CASSFSPDKNTEAFF
d_call: TRBD2; v_call: TRBV6-1; clone_size: -; j_call: TRBJ2-7; cdr3_nt: TGTGCCAGCAGGAGGGGGACTAGCGGAGGCCGGGGCCACGAGCAGTACTTC; cdr3_aa: CASRRGTSGGRGHEQYF
d_call: -; v_call: TRBV12-5; clone_size: -; j_call: TRBJ2-1; cdr3_nt: TGTGCTAGTGGTTTGACGGAGACGCGCGATGAGCAGTTCTTC; cdr3_aa: CASGLTETRDEQFF
d_call: -; v_call: TRBV12-3/TRBV12-4; clone_size: few; j_call: TRBJ1-5; cdr3_nt: TGTGCCAGCAGCTCCTTTACGGGGGATCGCAATCAGCCCCAGCATTTT; cdr3_aa: CASSSFTGDRNQPQHF
d_call: -; v_call: TRBV5-4; clone_size: -; j_call: TRBJ2-7; cdr3_nt: TGTGCCAGCAGCTCGGTGAAAGCCGGGGACTACGAGCAGTACTTC; cdr3_aa: CASSSVKAGDYEQYF
d_call: TRBD1; v_call: TRBV6-1; clone_size: few; j_call: TRBJ1-1; cdr3_nt: TGTGCCAGCAGCCCATTACAGGGGATGAACACTGAAGCTTTCTTT; cdr3_aa: CASSPLQGMNTEAFF